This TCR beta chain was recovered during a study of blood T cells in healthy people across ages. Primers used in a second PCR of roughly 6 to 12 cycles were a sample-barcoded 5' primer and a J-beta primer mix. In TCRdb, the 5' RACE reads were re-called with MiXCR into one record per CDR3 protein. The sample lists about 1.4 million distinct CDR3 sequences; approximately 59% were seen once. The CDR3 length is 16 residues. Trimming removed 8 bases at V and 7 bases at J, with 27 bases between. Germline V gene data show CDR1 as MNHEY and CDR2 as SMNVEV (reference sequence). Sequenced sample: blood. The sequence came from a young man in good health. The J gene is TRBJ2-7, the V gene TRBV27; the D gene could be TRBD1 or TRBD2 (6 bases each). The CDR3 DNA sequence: TGTGCCAGCGGCTTTAAACAGGGACTCCACTCTTGGGAGCAGTACTTC. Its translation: CASGFKQGLHSWEQYF.